The TCR beta chain under discussion was sequenced for a study of T cell changes during pregnancy in multiple sclerosis. Sequencing used immunoSEQ multiplex PCR; TCRdb keeps in-frame clones, though not all of them. This table holds more than 70,000 clones, over 80% found once. In germline, CDR1 is GTSNPN, CDR2 SVGIG (reference sequence). This CDR3 is built from 14 residues. V shed 0 bases and J shed 6 bases, with 12 bases lying between them. The sequence came from a female donor with multiple sclerosis, enrolled in a pregnancy study. Sample: peripheral blood, taken before pregnancy. The genes are TRBV30 and TRBJ1-5; D is uncertain. The DNA for the CDR3 is TGTGCCTGGAGTGTACGAGGGCGAGGTCAGCCCCAGCATTTT. Amino acids: CAWSVRGRGQPQHF.